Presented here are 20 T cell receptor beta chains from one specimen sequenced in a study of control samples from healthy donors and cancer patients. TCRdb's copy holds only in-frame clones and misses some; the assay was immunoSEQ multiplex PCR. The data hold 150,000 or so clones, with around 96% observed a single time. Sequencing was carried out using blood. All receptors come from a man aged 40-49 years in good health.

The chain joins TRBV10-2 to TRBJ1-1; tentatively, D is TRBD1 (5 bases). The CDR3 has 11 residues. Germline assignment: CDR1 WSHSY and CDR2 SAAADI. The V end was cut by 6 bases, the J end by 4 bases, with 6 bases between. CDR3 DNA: TGCGCCAGCAGGCAGGGCACTGAAGCTTTCTTT. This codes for CASRQGTEAFF.

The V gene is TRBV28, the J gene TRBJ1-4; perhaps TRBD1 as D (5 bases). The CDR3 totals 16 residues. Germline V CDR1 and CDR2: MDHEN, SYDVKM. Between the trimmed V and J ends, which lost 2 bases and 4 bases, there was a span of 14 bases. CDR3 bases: TGTGCCAGCAGTTTACCCCCGGGACTGTATAATGAAAAACTGTTTTTT. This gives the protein CASSLPPGLYNEKLFF.

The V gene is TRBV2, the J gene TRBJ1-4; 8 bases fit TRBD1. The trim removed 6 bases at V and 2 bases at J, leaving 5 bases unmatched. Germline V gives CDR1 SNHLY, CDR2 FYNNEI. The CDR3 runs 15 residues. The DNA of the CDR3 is TGTGCCAGCAGGGCCAGGGGGCTCACTAATGAAAAACTGTTTTTT. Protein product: CASRARGLTNEKLFF.

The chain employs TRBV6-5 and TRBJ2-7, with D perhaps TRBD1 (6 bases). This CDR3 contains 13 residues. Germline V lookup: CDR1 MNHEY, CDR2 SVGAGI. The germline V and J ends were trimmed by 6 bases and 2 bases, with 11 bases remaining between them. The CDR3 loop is CASSHREPYEQYF. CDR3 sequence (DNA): TGTGCCAGCAGCCACAGGGAACCCTACGAGCAGTACTTC.

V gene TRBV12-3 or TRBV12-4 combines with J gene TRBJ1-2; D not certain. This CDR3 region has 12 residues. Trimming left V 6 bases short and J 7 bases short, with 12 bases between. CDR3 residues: CASSPGGGGYTF. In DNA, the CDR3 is TGTGCCAGCAGCCCTGGTGGAGGTGGCTACACCTTC.

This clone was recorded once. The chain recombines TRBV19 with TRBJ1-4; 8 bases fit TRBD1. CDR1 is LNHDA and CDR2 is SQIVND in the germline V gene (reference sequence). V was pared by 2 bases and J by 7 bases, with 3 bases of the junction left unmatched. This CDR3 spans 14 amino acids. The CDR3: CASSIQGAPEKLFF. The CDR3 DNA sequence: TGTGCCAGTAGTATACAGGGGGCGCCTGAAAAACTGTTTTTT. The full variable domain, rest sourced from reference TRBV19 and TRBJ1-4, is DGGITQSPKYLFRKEGQNVTLSCEQNLNHDAMYWYRQDPGQGLRLIYYSQIVNDFQKGDIAEGYSVSREKKESFPLTVTSAQKNPTAFYLCASSIQGAPEKLFFGSGTQLSVL.

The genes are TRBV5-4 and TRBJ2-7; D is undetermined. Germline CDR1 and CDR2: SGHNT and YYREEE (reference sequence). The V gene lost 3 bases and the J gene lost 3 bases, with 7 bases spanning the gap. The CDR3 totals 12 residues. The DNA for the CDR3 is TGTGCCAGCAGCTCCCCCGGCTACGAGCAGTACTTC. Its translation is CASSSPGYEQYF.

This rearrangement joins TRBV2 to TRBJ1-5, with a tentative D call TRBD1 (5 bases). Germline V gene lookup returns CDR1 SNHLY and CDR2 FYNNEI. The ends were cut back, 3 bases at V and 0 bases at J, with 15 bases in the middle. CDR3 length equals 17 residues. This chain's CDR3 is CASSEARGMGSNQPQHF. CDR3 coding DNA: TGTGCCAGCAGTGAGGCTCGGGGGATGGGTAGCAATCAGCCCCAGCATTTT.

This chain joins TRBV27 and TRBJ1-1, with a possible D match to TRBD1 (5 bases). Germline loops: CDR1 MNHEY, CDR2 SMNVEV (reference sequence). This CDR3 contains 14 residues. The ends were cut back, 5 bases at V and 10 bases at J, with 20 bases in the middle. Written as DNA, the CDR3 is TGTGCCAGCAGTCGCGCCGGGGTCCCCCAGGGAGCTTTCTTT. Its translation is CASSRAGVPQGAFF.

CDR3 bases: TGTGCCAGCAGCTTAGATCAGGGATTACCCCTCCACTTT. It yields the protein CASSLDQGLPLHF. This chain uses TRBV7-9 with TRBJ1-6, with D perhaps TRBD1 (5 bases). V lost 1 base and J 12 bases, leaving 10 bases between the germline ends. Germline V CDR1 and CDR2: SEHNR, FQNEAQ (reference sequence). The CDR3 covers 13 residues.

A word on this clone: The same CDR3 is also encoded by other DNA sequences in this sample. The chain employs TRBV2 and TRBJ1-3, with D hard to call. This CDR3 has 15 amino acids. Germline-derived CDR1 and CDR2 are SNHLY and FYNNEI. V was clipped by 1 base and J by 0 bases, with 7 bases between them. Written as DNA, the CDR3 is TGTGCCAGCAGTGAAGGGGCAAACTCTGGAAACACCATATATTTT. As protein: CASSEGANSGNTIYF.

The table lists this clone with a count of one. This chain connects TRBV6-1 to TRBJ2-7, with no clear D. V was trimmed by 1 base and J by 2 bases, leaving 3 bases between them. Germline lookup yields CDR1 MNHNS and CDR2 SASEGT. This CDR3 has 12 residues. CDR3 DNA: TGTGCCAGCAGTGAAGGTCCCTACGAGCAGTACTTC. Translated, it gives CASSEGPYEQYF.

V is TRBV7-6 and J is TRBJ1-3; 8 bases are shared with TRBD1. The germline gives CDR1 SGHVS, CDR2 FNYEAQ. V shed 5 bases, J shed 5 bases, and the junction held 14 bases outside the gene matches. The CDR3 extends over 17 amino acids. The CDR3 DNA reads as TGTGCCAGCAGCCCGGATCCCCCCGACAGGGGAAGAAACACCATATATTTT. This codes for CASSPDPPDRGRNTIYF.

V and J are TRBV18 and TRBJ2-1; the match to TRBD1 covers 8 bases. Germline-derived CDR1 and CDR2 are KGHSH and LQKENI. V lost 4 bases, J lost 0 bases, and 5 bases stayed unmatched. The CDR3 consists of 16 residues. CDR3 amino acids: CASSLSGTGSYNEQFF. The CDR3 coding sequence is TGTGCCAGCTCACTATCCGGGACAGGCTCCTACAATGAGCAGTTCTTC. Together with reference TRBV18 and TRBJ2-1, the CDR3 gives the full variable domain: NAGVMQNPRHLVRRRGQEARLRCSPMKGHSHVYWYRQLPEEGLKFMVYLQKENIIDESGMPKERFSAEFPKEGPSILRIQQVVRGDSAAYFCASSLSGTGSYNEQFFGPGTRLTVL.

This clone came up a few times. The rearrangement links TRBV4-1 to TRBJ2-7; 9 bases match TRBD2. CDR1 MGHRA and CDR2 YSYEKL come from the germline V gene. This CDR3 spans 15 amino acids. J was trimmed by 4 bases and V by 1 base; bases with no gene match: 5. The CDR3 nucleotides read TGCGCCAGCAGCCAAGCGGCTAGCGGGGTGTACGAGCAGTACTTC. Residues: CASSQAASGVYEQYF.

Written as DNA, the CDR3 is TGTGCCAGCAGCTATACAGCGACAGATACGCAGTATTTT. Its translation is CASSYTATDTQYF. V and J are TRBV11-1 and TRBJ2-3; D unclear. Between the trimmed V and J ends, which lost 4 bases and 3 bases, there was a span of 8 bases. The CDR3 extends over 13 amino acids. Per the germline V gene, CDR1 is SGHAT and CDR2 is FQDESV (reference sequence).

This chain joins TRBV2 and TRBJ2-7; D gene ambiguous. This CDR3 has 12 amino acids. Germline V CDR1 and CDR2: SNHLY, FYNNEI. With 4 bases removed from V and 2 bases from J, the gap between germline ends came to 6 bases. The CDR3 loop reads CASSVDAYEQYF. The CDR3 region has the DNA TGTGCCAGCAGTGTGGATGCCTACGAGCAGTACTTC.

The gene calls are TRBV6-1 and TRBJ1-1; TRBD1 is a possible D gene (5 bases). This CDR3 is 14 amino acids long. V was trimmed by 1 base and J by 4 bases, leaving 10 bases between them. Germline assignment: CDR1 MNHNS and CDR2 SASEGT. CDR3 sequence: CASSEGRGATEAFF. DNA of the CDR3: TGTGCCAGCAGTGAAGGGAGGGGTGCCACTGAAGCTTTCTTT.

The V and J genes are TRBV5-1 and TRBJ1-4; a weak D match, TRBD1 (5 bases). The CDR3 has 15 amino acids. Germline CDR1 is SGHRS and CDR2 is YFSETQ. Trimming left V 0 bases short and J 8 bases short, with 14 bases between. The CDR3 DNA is TGCGCCAGCAGCTTGGCCCCCGGGGGTGGCGAAAAACTGTTTTTT. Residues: CASSLAPGGGEKLFF.

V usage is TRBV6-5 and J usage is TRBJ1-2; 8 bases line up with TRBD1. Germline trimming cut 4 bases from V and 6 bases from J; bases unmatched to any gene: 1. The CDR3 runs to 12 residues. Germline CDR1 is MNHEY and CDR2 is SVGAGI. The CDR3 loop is CASSSTGDGYTF. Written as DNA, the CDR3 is TGTGCCAGCAGTTCGACAGGGGATGGCTACACCTTC.